The present T cell receptor (beta chain) was sequenced within a study of cytotoxic CD8 clonotypes in ibrutinib-treated CLL. Study at large: Treatment had run for a median roughly eleven months, range 6 to 36, when response samples were taken.

TCRdb's table, derived via immunoSEQ multiplex PCR, lists solely in-frame clones and lacks some. The table records around 310,000 clones, just under 80% of them present only once. A word on this clone: What it recognizes is unknown.

Study-level results: Public clonotypes proved infrequent, and on treatment they shrank or remained steady.

The germline V gene has CDR1 MNHEY and CDR2 SVGAGI. There are 14 residues in the CDR3. V lost 5 bases and J 0 bases, leaving 11 bases between the germline ends. The chain uses TRBV6-5 and TRBJ2-7; D remains ambiguous. Here the sequenced sample was PBMCs, taken before ibrutinib treatment. The clonotype originates from a human donor with chronic lymphocytic leukemia. CDR3: CASSAGRDSYEQYF. The CDR3 DNA is TGTGCCAGCAGTGCCGGAAGGGACTCCTACGAGCAGTACTTC.